The T cell receptor (beta chain) under discussion was sequenced for a study of T cell repertoires in cytomegalovirus infection. At the level of the study: CMV infection plus the matching HLA type was flagged by public TCR beta signatures. Study-level findings and limits: Cumulated frequencies of public TCR beta families served to identify carriers of CMV plus the relevant HLA. What dominated the ex vivo response were HLA-C-restricted CMV-specific TCR beta clonotypes.

This CDR3 is 14 amino acids long. V lost 1 base, J lost 7 bases, and 6 bases stayed unmatched. CDR1 is MDHEN, CDR2 SYDVKM, per germline. This clonotype was seen only a few times. Antigen: not known. TCRdb recomputed calls from the reads with MiXCR, one row per CDR3 protein. The sample carries 90,000 to 130,000 distinct CDR3 sequences, 10% recorded once. V gene TRBV28 combines with J gene TRBJ2-7, with 8 nucleotides matching TRBD1. Input material: PBMCs, sequenced either directly or after in vitro stimulation (not recorded which). This clonotype originated in a human donor in good health (CMV status not recorded). Some clones in this sample may be carry-over from other donors' samples. CDR3 DNA sequence: TGTGCCAGCAGTTTATTGGTCAGGGGGCAAGAGCAGTACTTC. Protein product: CASSLLVRGQEQYF.